This entry lists 3 T cell receptor beta chains sequenced from one sample in a study of T cells in Graves' hyperthyroidism and ophthalmopathy. Amplified TCR beta CDR3 regions derived from RNA transcripts. When the TCR CDR3 underwent first-round RT-PCR, the HTBI primer set was used. MiXCR, applied by TCRdb to the multiplex PCR reads, yields one record per CDR3 protein. The sample includes a few hundred thousand distinct CDR3 sequences, approximately 15% of them seen just once. The sequenced material came from blood. All receptors come from a woman between 35 and 50 years old with Graves' ophthalmopathy.

This clonotype was found many times. The chain has TRBV18 and TRBJ1-6; D call uncertain. CDR3 size: 14 residues. Between the trimmed V and J ends, which lost 6 bases and 0 bases, there was a span of 6 bases. Germline loops: CDR1 KGHSH, CDR2 LQKENI. Here the CDR3 reads CASSQSSYNSPLHF. The CDR3 DNA is TGTGCCAGCTCCCAGAGCTCCTATAATTCACCCCTCCACTTT.

This clonotype showed up just a few times. V gene TRBV27 combines with J gene TRBJ2-7, with D possibly matching TRBD2 (6 bases). The V gene lost 3 bases and the J gene lost 3 bases, with 9 bases spanning the gap. CDR1 is MNHEY, CDR2 SMNVEV, per germline (reference sequence). The CDR3 runs 13 residues. The CDR3 DNA is TGTGCCAGCAGTTTCGGGGGTAACTACGAGCAGTACTTC. It yields the protein CASSFGGNYEQYF.

This clonotype was detected only a few times. This chain connects TRBV27 to TRBJ2-3; 7 bases agree with TRBD2. Trimming cost V 5 bases and J 1 base; bases outside gene matches: 12. The CDR3 has 17 residues. CDR1 is MNHEY, CDR2 SMNVEV, per germline (reference sequence). Here the CDR3 DNA reads TGTGCCAGCAGTCAGACCCCATGGGCGGGGGGCACAGATACGCAGTATTTT. Its protein is CASSQTPWAGGTDTQYF.